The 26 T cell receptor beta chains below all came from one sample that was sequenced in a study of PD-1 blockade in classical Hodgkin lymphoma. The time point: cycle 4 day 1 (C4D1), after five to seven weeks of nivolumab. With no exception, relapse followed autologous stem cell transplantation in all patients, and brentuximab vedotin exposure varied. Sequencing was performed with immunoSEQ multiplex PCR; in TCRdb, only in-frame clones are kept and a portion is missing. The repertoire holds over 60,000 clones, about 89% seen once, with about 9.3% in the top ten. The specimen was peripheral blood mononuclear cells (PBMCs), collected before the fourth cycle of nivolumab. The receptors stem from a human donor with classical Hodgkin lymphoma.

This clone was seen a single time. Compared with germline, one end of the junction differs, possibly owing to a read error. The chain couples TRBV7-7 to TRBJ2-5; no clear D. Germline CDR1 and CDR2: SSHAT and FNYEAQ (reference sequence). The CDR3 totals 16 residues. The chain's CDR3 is CASSLGRVEGQETQYF. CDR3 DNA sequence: TGTGCTAGCAGCTTAGGTCGTGTGGAAGGGCAAGAGACCCAGTACTTC.

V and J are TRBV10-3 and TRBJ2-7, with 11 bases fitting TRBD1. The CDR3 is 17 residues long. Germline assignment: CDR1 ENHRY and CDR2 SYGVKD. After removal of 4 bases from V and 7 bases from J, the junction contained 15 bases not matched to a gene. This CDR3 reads CAISVAPPGQGADEQYF. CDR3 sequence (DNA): TGTGCCATCAGTGTTGCCCCCCCCGGACAGGGGGCGGATGAGCAGTACTTC.

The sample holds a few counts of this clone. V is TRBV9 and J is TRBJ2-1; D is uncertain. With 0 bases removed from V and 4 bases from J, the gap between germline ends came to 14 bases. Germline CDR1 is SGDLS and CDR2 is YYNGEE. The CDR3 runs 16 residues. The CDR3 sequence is CASSVGVGTHYNEQFF. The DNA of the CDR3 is TGTGCCAGCAGCGTAGGAGTTGGAACTCATTACAATGAGCAGTTCTTC.

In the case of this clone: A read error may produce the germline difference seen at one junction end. The CDR3 sequence: CASSGTSGNTGELFF. DNA of the CDR3: TGTGCTAGCAGCGGGACTAGCGGGAACACCGGGGAGCTGTTTTTT. The chain uses TRBV7-7 and TRBJ2-2; 11 nucleotides match TRBD2. The CDR3 is made up of 15 amino acids. From germline, CDR1 is SSHAT and CDR2 FNYEAQ (reference sequence).

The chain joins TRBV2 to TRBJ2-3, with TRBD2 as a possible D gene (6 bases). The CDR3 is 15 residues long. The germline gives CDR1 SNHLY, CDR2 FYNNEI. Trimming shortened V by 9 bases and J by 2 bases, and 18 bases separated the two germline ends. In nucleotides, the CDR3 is TGTGCCAGAAAGACTAGTTCGGCGGACACAGATACGCAGTATTTT. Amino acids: CARKTSSADTDTQYF.

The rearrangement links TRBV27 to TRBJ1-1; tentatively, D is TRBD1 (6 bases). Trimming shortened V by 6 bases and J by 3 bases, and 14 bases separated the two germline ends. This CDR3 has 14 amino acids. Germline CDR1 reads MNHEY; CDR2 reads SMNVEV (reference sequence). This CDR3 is CASSSGTPYTEAFF. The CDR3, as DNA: TGTGCCAGCAGCAGCGGGACACCTTACACTGAAGCTTTCTTT.

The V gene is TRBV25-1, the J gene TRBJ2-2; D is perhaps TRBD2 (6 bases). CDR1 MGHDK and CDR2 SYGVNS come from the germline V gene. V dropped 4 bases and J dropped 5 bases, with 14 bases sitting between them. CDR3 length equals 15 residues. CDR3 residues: CASSGERVLTGELFF. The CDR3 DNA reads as TGTGCCAGCAGTGGTGAGCGGGTGCTAACCGGGGAGCTGTTTTTT.

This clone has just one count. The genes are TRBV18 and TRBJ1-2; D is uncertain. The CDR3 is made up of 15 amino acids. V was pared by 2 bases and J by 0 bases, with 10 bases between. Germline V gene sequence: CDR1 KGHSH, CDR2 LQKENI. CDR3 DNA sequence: TGTGCCAGCTCACCAACGGCATCTACTAACTATGGCTACACCTTC. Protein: CASSPTASTNYGYTF.

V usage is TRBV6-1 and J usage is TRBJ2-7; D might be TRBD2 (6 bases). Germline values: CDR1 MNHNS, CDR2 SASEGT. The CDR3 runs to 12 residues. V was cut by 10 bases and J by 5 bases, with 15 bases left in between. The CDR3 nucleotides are TGTGCCACCAACCGGGGGTACGACGAGCAGTACTTC. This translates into CATNRGYDEQYF.

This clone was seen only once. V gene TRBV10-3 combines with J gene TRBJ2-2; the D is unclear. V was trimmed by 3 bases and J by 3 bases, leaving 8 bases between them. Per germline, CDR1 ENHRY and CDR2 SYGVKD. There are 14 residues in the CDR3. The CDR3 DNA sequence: TGTGCCATCAGTGATCGACGGGACACCGGGGAGCTGTTTTTT. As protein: CAISDRRDTGELFF.

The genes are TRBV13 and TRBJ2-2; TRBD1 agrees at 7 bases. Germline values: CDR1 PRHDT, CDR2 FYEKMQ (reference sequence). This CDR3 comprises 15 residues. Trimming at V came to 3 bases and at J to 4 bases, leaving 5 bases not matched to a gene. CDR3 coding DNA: TGTGCCAGCAGCTTCCATGACAGGGCCACCGGGGAGCTGTTTTTT. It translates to CASSFHDRATGELFF.

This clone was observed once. CDR3 coding DNA: TGTGCCAGCTCACCACCGGGTGCAGGGGCCACCTTGAACACCGGGGAGCTGTTTTTT. This translates into CASSPPGAGATLNTGELFF. V and J are TRBV18 and TRBJ2-2, with D possibly TRBD1 on 6 matching bases. Trimming took off 0 bases at V and 1 base at J, with 18 bases between the two ends. CDR1 is KGHSH and CDR2 is LQKENI in the germline V gene. The CDR3 runs 19 residues.

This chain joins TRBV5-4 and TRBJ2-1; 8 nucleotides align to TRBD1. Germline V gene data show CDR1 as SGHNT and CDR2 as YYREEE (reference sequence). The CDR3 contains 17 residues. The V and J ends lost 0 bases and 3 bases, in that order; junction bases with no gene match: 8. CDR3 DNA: TGTGCCAGCAGCTTGGCCCCGGGACAGGTACTCTACAATGAGCAGTTCTTC. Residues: CASSLAPGQVLYNEQFF.

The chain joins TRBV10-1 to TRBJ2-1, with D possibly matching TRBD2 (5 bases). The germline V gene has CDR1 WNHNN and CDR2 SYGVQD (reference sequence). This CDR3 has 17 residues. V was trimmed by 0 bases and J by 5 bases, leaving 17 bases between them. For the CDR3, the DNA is TGCGCCAGCAGTGAGTCAGGAGAGCGGTTCTTTAACAATGAGCAGTTCTTC. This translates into CASSESGERFFNNEQFF.

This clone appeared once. CDR3 loop: CASSYKLSNTEAFF. As DNA, the CDR3 is TGTGCCAGCAGCTACAAGCTATCGAACACTGAAGCTTTCTTT. The rearrangement links TRBV7-2 to TRBJ1-1; D ambiguous. The CDR3 consists of 14 residues. V shed 4 bases and J shed 1 base, with 10 bases lying between them. Germline lookup yields CDR1 SGHTA and CDR2 FQGNSA.

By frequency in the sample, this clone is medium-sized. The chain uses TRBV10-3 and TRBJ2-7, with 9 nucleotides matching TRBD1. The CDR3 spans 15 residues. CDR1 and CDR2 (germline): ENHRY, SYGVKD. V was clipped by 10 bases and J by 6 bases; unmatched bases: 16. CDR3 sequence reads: CATLAPGQGRGEQYF. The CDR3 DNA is TGTGCCACCCTCGCCCCGGGACAGGGAAGGGGCGAGCAGTACTTC.

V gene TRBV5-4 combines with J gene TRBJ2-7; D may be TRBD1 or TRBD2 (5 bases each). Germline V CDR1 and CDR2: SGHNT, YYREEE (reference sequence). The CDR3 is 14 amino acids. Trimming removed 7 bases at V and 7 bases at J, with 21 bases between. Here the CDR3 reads CASGPTRGAGEQYF. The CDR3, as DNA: TGTGCCAGCGGACCCACCCGGGGCGCAGGGGAGCAGTACTTC.

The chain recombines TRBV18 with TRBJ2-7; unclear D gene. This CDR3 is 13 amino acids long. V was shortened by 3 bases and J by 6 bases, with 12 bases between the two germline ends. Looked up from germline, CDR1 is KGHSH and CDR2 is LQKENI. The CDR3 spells CASSPQPDTEQYF. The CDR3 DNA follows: TGTGCCAGCTCACCTCAACCCGACACCGAGCAGTACTTC.

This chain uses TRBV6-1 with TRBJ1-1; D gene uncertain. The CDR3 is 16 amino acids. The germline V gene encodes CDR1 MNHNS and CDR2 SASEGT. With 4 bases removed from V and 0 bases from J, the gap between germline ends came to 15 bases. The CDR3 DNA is TGTGCCAGCAGTGCGCCCGCCAACTCCATGAACACTGAAGCTTTCTTT. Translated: CASSAPANSMNTEAFF.

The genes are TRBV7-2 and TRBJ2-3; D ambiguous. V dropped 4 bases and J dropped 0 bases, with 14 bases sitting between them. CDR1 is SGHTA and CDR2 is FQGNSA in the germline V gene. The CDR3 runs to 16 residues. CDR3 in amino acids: CASSSPSTDSTDTQYF. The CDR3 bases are TGTGCCAGCAGCTCACCAAGTACCGACAGCACAGATACGCAGTATTTT.

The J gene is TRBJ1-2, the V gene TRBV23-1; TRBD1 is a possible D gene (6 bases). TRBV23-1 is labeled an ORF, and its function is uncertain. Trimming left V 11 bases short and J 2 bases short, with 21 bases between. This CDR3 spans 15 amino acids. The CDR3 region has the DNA TGCGCCCAGCGATTCGTGGGGGCGCCGAACTATGGCTACACCTTC. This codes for CAQRFVGAPNYGYTF.

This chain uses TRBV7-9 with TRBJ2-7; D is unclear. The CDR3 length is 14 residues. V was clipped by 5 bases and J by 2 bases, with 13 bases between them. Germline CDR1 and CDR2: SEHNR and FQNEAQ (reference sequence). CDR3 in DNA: TGTGCCAGCAGCCACTCGGGCCAGACCTACGAGCAGTACTTC. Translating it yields CASSHSGQTYEQYF.

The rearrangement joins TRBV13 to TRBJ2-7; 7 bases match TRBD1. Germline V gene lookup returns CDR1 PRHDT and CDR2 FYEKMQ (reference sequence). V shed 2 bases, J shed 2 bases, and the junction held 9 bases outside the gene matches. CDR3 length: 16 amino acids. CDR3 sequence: CASSLSETGSPYEQYF. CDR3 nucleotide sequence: TGTGCCAGCAGCTTATCGGAGACAGGGTCCCCCTACGAGCAGTACTTC.

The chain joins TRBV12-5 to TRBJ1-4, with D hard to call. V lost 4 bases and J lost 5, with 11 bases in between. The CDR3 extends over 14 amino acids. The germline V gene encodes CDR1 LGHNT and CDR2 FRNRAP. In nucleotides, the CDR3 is TGTGCTAGTGGTTGGGGTGAGGCAAATGAAAAACTGTTTTTT. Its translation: CASGWGEANEKLFF. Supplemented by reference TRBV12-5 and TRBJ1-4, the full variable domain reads DARVTQTPRHKVTEMGQEVTMRCQPILGHNTVFWYRQTMMQGLELLAYFRNRAPLDDSGMPKDRFSAEMPDATLATLKIQPSEPRDSAVYFCASGWGEANEKLFFGSGTQLSVL.

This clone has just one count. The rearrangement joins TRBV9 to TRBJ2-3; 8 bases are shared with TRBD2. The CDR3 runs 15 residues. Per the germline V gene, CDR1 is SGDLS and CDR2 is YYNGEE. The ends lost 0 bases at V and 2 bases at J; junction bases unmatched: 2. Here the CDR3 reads CASSVAGGPTDTQYF. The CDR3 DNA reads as TGTGCCAGCAGCGTAGCGGGGGGGCCCACAGATACGCAGTATTTT. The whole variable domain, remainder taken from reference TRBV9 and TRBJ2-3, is DSGVTQTPKHLITATGQRVTLRCSPRSGDLSVYWYQQSLDQGLQFLIQYYNGEERAKGNILERFSAQQFPDLHSELNLSSLELGDSALYFCASSVAGGPTDTQYFGPGTRLTVL.

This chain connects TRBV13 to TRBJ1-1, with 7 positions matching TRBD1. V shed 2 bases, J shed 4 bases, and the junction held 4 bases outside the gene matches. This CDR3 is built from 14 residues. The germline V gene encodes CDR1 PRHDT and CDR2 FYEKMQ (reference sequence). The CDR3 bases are TGTGCCAGCAGCTTAAGACAGGGATCCACTGAAGCTTTCTTT. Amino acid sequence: CASSLRQGSTEAFF.